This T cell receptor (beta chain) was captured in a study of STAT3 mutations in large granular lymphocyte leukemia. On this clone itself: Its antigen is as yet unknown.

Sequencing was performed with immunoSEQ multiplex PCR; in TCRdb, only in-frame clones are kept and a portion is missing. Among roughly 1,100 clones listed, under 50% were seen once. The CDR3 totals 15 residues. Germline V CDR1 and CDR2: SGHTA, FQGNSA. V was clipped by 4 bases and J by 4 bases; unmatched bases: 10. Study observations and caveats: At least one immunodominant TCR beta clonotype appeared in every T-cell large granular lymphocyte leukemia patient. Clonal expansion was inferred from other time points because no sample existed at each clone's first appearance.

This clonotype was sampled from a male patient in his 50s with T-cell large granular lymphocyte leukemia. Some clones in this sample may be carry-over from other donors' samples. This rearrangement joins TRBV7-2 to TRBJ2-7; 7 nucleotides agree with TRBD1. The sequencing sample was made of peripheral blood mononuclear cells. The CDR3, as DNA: TGTGCCAGCAGCTCAGCCAGGGGGAGCGCATACGAGCAGTACTTC. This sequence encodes CASSSARGSAYEQYF.